This entry lists 10 T cell receptor beta chains sequenced from one sample in a study of identical twins. TCRdb redid the calling of the 5' RACE reads with MiXCR, one entry per CDR3 protein. The sample has approximately 410,000 distinct CDR3 sequences; approximately 17% are singletons. The sequenced sample consisted of naive T cells sorted from blood. Every receptor here comes from a man over 45 in good health.

This chain joins TRBV7-2 and TRBJ2-7; no reliable D call. Trimming removed 1 base from V and 0 bases from J, with 10 bases in between. CDR1 is SGHTA, CDR2 FQGNSA, per germline. The CDR3 contains 15 residues. CDR3 region: CASSLGFRSSYEQYF. The CDR3 nucleotides read TGTGCCAGCAGCTTAGGTTTCAGAAGCTCCTACGAGCAGTACTTC.

This clonotype showed up many times. The rearrangement joins TRBV6-1 to TRBJ2-1, with 15 bases matching TRBD2. With 4 bases clipped from V and 12 bases from J, the junction kept 7 bases outside the gene matches. The CDR3 runs to 15 residues. CDR1 and CDR2 from the germline V gene are MNHNS and SASEGT. In DNA, the CDR3 is TGTGCCAGCAGTGCCTGGACTAGCGGGGGGGACAGGCAGTTCTTC. This encodes CASSAWTSGGDRQFF.

This sequence joins TRBV9 and TRBJ2-7, with 8 bases aligning to TRBD2. The CDR3 loop spans 15 amino acids. J lost 7 bases, V lost 4 bases, and 13 bases had no gene match. Germline-derived CDR1 and CDR2 are SGDLS and YYNGEE. CDR3 amino acids: CASSPPSGSTGEQYF. The CDR3 nucleotides are TGTGCCAGCAGCCCCCCGAGCGGGAGCACGGGAGAGCAGTACTTC.

This clonotype was seen repeatedly, ten times or more. V usage is TRBV29-1 and J usage is TRBJ2-7, with 7 nucleotides matching TRBD1. The V gene end was trimmed by 7 bases and the J gene end by 2 bases; junction bases not matched to a gene: 8. Germline V gene lookup returns CDR1 SQVTM and CDR2 ANQGSEA. The CDR3 runs to 13 residues. CDR3 in amino acids: CSAGPGQAYEQYF. The DNA for the CDR3 is TGCAGCGCAGGACCTGGACAGGCCTACGAGCAGTACTTC.

The sample holds many counts of this clonotype. The chain couples TRBV24-1 to TRBJ2-3, with 7 bases that match TRBD2. Trimming at V came to 3 bases and at J to 3 bases, leaving 2 bases not matched to a gene. Germline V gene data show CDR1 as KGHDR and CDR2 as SFDVKD. The CDR3 extends over 14 amino acids. The DNA for the CDR3 is TGTGCCACCAGTGATCGGGGGGAGACAGATACGCAGTATTTT. This encodes CATSDRGETDTQYF.

In its sample, this clonotype was seen a few times. The gene calls are TRBV12-3 or TRBV12-4 and TRBJ1-1; D is perhaps TRBD1 (6 bases). V was shortened by 8 bases and J by 10 bases, with 17 bases between the two germline ends. This CDR3 comprises 12 residues. The CDR3 region is CASEQRGAGAFF. The CDR3 DNA reads as TGTGCCAGCGAACAGCGGGGGGCAGGAGCTTTCTTT.

The table lists this clonotype with many counts. The DNA for the CDR3 is TGTGCCACCAGAACTTCGGGACAGCATCACAATGAGCAGTTCTTC. It yields the protein CATRTSGQHHNEQFF. The rearrangement joins TRBV15 to TRBJ2-1; TRBD1 matches 7 bases. The CDR3 extends over 15 amino acids. The germline V gene encodes CDR1 LNHNV and CDR2 YYDKDF (reference sequence). Trimming took 6 bases from V and 5 from J; bases not matched to a gene: 10.

V and J are TRBV28 and TRBJ1-5; weak D call: TRBD1 (5 bases). CDR3 length equals 14 residues. Germline V lookup: CDR1 MDHEN, CDR2 SYDVKM. Trimming took 6 bases from V and 6 from J, leaving 15 bases between them. CDR3: CASSTRGPGQPQHF. CDR3 coding DNA: TGTGCCAGCAGCACGAGGGGTCCGGGTCAGCCCCAGCATTTT. Complete variable domain (other parts from reference TRBV28 and TRBJ1-5): DVKVTQSSRYLVKRTGEKVFLECVQDMDHENMFWYRQDPGLGLRLIYFSYDVKMKEKGDIPEGYSVSREKKERFSLILESASTNQTSMYLCASSTRGPGQPQHFGDGTRLSIL.

The chain uses TRBV7-2 and TRBJ2-1, with 11 bases aligning to TRBD2. CDR1 SGHTA and CDR2 FQGNSA come from the germline V gene. Losses at the gene ends were 5 bases for V and 6 bases for J; bases not matched to a gene: 9. The CDR3 runs 16 residues. In DNA, the CDR3 is TGTGCCAGCAGCCCTAGACTAGCGGGGACACCCAATGAGCAGTTCTTC. Amino acids: CASSPRLAGTPNEQFF.

The chain links TRBV10-3 to TRBJ2-7; possibly TRBD2 for D (6 bases). The CDR3 is 14 amino acids. Trimming stripped 3 bases from V and 3 bases from J, with 12 bases between. The V gene's germline CDR1 is ENHRY and CDR2 SYGVKD. The CDR3 nucleotides are TGTGCCATCAGTGATGTGGGGGGAGACTACGAGCAGTACTTC. This gives the protein CAISDVGGDYEQYF.